This entry describes one T cell receptor beta chain. The data were obtained in a study of blood T cell repertoires in COVID-19. The repertoire was sequenced with immunoSEQ multiplex PCR; TCRdb's copy has only in-frame clones and lacks some. In the table there are 190,000 or so clones, roughly 82% of which are singletons. CDR3 length: 13 residues. V gave up 2 bases and J gave up 1 base, with 5 bases separating them. CDR1 and CDR2 (germline): LGHNA, YNFKEQ. The rearrangement uses TRBV4-2 and TRBJ1-1; D remains ambiguous. The sequence came from a man aged 35-49 years who had recovered from COVID-19. The sequenced sample consisted of PBMCs or T cells enriched from blood (not recorded which). The CDR3 coding sequence is TGTGCCAGCAGCCAAAACAGGAACACTGAAGCTTTCTTT. This codes for CASSQNRNTEAFF.